Each of the 3 T cell receptor beta chains below was sequenced from the same sample in a study of blood T cell repertoires in COVID-19. Data came from immunoSEQ multiplex PCR; TCRdb stores just in-frame clones and leaves some out. This table holds a few hundred thousand clones, approximately 83% found once. The sequenced material came from peripheral blood. These receptors were obtained from a woman in her thirties who had recovered from COVID-19.

V and J are TRBV6-2 or TRBV6-3 and TRBJ2-3; tentative D call: TRBD2 (5 bases). The CDR3 is made up of 13 amino acids. CDR1 is MNHEY, CDR2 SVGEGT, per germline. Between the trimmed V and J ends, which lost 4 bases and 5 bases, there was a span of 10 bases. The CDR3 nucleotides are TGTGCCAGCAGTTGGCGGGCGGAAGATACGCAGTATTTT. Its protein product is CASSWRAEDTQYF.

The DNA of the CDR3 is TGTGCCAGCAGTTACTCGTTGGAGAGTTCACCCCTCCACTTT. Translation: CASSYSLESSPLHF. V usage is TRBV6-2 or TRBV6-3 and J usage is TRBJ1-6; D gene unclear. Germline CDR1 and CDR2: MNHEY and SVGEGT. V lost 0 bases and J lost 9, with 9 bases in between. The CDR3 is 14 residues long.

The chain uses TRBV10-3 and TRBJ2-3, with a weak D call TRBD2 (6 bases). Germline loops: CDR1 ENHRY, CDR2 SYGVKD. The CDR3 consists of 13 residues. The V and J ends lost 6 bases and 4 bases respectively, with 11 bases between them. The CDR3 coding sequence is TGTGCCATCAGCGCTGGGACTCCAGATACGCAGTATTTT. Protein: CAISAGTPDTQYF.